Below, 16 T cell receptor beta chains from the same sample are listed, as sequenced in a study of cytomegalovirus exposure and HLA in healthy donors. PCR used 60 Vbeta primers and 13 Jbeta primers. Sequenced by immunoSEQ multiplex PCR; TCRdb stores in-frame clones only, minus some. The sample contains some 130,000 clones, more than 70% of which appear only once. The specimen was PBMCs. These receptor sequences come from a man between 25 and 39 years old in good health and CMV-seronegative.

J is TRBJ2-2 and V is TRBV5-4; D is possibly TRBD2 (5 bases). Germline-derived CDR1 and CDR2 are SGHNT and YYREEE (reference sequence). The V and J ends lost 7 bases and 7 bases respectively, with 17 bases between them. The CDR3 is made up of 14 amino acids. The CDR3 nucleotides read TGTGCCAGCCTTAACGGACCAGCGGTCGGGGAGCTGTTTTTT. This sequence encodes CASLNGPAVGELFF.

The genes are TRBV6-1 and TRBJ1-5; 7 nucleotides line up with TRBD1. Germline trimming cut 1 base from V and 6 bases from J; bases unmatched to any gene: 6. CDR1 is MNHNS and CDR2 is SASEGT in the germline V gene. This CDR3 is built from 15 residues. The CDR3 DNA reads TGTGCCAGCAGTGAAGAGTTCTACAGGGGTCAGCCCCAGCATTTT. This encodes CASSEEFYRGQPQHF.

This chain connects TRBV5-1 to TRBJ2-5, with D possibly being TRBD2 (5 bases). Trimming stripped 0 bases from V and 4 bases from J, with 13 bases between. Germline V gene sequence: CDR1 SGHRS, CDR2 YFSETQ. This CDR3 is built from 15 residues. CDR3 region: CASSLAGVALETQYF. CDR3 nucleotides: TGCGCCAGCAGCTTGGCCGGGGTGGCTCTAGAGACCCAGTACTTC.

CDR3 amino acids: CASSLAGLAGVRAQYF. In nucleotides, the CDR3 is TGCGCCAGCAGCTTGGCCGGCCTAGCGGGAGTGAGGGCCCAGTACTTC. The chain has TRBV5-1 and TRBJ2-5; 10 positions match TRBD2. Germline V gene sequence: CDR1 SGHRS, CDR2 YFSETQ. The CDR3 spans 16 residues. With 0 bases clipped from V and 9 bases from J, the junction kept 11 bases outside the gene matches.

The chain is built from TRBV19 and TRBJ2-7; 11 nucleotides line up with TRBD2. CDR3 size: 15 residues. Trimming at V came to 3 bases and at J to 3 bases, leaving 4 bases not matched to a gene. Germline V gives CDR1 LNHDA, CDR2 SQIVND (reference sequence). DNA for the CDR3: TGTGCCAGTAGTATTTTACTAGCGGGGGACTACGAGCAGTACTTC. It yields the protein CASSILLAGDYEQYF. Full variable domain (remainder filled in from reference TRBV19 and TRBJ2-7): DGGITQSPKYLFRKEGQNVTLSCEQNLNHDAMYWYRQDPGQGLRLIYYSQIVNDFQKGDIAEGYSVSREKKESFPLTVTSAQKNPTAFYLCASSILLAGDYEQYFGPGTRLTVT.

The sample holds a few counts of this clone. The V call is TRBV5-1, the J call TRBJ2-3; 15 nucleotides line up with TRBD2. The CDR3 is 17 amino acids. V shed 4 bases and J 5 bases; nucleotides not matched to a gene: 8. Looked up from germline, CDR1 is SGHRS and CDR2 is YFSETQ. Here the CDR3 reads CASSPGLAGGEGDTQYF. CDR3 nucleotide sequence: TGCGCCAGCAGCCCGGGACTAGCGGGAGGAGAGGGAGATACGCAGTATTTT.

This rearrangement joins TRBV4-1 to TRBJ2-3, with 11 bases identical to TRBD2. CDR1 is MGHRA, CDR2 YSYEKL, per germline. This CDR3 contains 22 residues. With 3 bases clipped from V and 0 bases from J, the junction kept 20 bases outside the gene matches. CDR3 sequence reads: CASSHPGGPGLAVRESTDTQYF. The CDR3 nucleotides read TGCGCCAGCAGCCACCCCGGGGGCCCGGGACTAGCGGTAAGAGAAAGCACAGATACGCAGTATTTT.

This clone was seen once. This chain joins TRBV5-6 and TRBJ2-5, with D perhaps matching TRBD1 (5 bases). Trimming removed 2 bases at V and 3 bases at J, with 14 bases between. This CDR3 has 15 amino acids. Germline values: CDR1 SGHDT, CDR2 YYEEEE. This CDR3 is CASSLYDSRKETQYF. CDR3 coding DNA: TGTGCCAGCAGCTTATATGACAGCCGAAAAGAGACCCAGTACTTC.

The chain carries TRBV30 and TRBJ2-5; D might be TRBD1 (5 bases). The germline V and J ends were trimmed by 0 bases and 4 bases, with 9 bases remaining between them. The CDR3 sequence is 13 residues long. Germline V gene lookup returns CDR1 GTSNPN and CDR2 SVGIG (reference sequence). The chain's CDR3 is CAWSVFRGETQYF. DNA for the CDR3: TGTGCCTGGAGTGTGTTTAGGGGAGAGACCCAGTACTTC. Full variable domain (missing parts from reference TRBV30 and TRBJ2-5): SQTIHQWPATLVQPVGSPLSLECTVEGTSNPNLYWYRQAAGRGLQLLFYSVGIGQISSEVPQNLSASRPQDRQFILSSKKLLLSDSGFYLCAWSVFRGETQYFGPGTRLLVL.

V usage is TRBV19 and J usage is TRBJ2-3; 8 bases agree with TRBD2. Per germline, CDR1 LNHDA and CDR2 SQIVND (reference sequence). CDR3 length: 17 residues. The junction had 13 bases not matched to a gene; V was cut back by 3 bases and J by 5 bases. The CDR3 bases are TGTGCCAGTAGTATCGCTGGTCCAGCGGGAGACAGAGATACGCAGTATTTT. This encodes CASSIAGPAGDRDTQYF.

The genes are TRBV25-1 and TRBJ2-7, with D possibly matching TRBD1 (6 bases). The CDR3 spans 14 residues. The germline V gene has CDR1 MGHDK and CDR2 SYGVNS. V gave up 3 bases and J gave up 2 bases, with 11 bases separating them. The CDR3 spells CASSDWTDTYEQYF. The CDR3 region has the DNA TGTGCCAGCAGTGACTGGACAGACACCTACGAGCAGTACTTC.

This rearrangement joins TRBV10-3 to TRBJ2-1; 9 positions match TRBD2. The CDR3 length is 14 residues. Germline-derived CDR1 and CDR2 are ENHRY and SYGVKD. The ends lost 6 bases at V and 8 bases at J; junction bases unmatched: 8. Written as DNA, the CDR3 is TGTGCCATCAGAATTAGCGGGAGTTTTGATGAGCAGTTCTTC. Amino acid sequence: CAIRISGSFDEQFF.

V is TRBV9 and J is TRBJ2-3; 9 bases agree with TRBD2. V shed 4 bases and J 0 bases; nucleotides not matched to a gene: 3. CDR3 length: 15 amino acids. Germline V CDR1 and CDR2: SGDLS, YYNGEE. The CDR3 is CASSLLAGSTDTQYF. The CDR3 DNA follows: TGTGCCAGCAGCCTGCTAGCGGGAAGCACAGATACGCAGTATTTT. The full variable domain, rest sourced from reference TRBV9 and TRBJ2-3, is DSGVTQTPKHLITATGQRVTLRCSPRSGDLSVYWYQQSLDQGLQFLIQYYNGEERAKGNILERFSAQQFPDLHSELNLSSLELGDSALYFCASSLLAGSTDTQYFGPGTRLTVL.

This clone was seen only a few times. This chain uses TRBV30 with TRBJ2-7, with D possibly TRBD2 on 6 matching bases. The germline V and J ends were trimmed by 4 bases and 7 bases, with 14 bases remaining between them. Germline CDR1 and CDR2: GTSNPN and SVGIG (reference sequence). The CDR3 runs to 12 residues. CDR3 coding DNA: TGTGCCTGGACGGGGACTCCGGAAGAGCAGTACTTC. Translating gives CAWTGTPEEQYF.

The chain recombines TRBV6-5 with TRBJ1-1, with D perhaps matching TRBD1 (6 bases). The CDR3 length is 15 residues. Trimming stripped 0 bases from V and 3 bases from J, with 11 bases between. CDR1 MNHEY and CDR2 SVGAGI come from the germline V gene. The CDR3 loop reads CASSYSSRGDTEAFF. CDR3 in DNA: TGTGCCAGCAGTTACTCGTCCAGGGGCGACACTGAAGCTTTCTTT.

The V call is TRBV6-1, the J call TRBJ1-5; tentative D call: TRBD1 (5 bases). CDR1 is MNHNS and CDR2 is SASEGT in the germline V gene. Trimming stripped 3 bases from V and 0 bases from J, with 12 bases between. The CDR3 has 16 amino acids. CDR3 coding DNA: TGTGCCAGCAGTGACTGGGGCGGTGATAGCAATCAGCCCCAGCATTTT. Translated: CASSDWGGDSNQPQHF.